This TCR beta chain was profiled in a study of blood T cell repertoires in COVID-19. About the study: From T cells, B-cell-depleted T cells, or PBMCs came the material, which was cDNA or gDNA.

Original handling: Using reference gene primer amplification, nucleated cell counts were estimated. Sequencing used immunoSEQ multiplex PCR; TCRdb keeps in-frame clones, though not all of them. The V and J calls and the clone size are those of that table, but D and trimming were determined from the DNA. The data hold about 330,000 clones, with about 90% observed a single time. Participants spanned ages about 18 to 90 years and resided in 20 to 30 US areas. Cohort 3 recovery required two negative PCRs, clearance, or symptom resolution. The germline CDR1 and CDR2 sequences are SGHRS and YFSETQ. V was trimmed by 6 bases and J by 4 bases, leaving 13 bases between them. The CDR3 sequence is 14 residues long.

The V and J genes are TRBV5-1 and TRBJ1-4; D is undetermined. What was sequenced was PBMCs or T cells enriched from blood (not recorded which). The sequence was obtained from a man younger than 45 who had recovered from COVID-19. CDR3 DNA sequence: TGCGCCAGCACCAGCGGGTCGATTAATGAAAAACTGTTTTTT. It specifies CASTSGSINEKLFF. Together with reference TRBV5-1 and TRBJ1-4, the CDR3 gives the full variable domain: KAGVTQTPRYLIKTRGQQVTLSCSPISGHRSVSWYQQTPGQGLQFLFEYFSETQRNKGNFPGRFSGRQFSNSRSEMNVSTLELGDSALYLCASTSGSINEKLFFGSGTQLSVL.